This TCR beta chain was sequenced in a study of blood T cell repertoires in COVID-19. Study at large: In each case, the material was cDNA or gDNA derived from T cells, B-cell-depleted T cells, or PBMCs.

The germline V gene has CDR1 LNHDA and CDR2 SQIVND (reference sequence). The CDR3 is made up of 16 amino acids. V trimming: 1 base; J trimming: 1 base; junction bases outside the gene matches: 5. In the original analysis: Estimated nucleated cell counts came from reference gene primer amplification. Profiling relied on immunoSEQ multiplex PCR, and the TCRdb table lists in-frame clones only, not all of them. V, J and clone size derive from that table, while D and trimming were established from the DNA sequence. The sample consists of roughly 70,000 clones, 82% of them appearing once. This receptor was taken from a woman aged 60-75 years with acute or convalescent COVID-19. The chain recombines TRBV19 with TRBJ1-1, with 8 nucleotides matching TRBD1. The material sequenced was peripheral blood. The CDR3 coding sequence is TGTGCCAGTAGTATAGTAGCCGGGACAGGGAACACTGAAGCTTTCTTT. It specifies CASSIVAGTGNTEAFF.